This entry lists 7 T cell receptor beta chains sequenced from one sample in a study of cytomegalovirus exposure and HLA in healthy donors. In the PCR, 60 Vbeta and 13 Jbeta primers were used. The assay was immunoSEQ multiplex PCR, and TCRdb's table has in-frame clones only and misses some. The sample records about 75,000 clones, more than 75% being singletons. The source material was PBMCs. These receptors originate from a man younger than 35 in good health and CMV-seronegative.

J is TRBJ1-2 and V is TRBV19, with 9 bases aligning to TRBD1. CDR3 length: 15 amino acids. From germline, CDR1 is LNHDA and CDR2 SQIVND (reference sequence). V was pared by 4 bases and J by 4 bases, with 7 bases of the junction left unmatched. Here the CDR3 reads CASSTRTGESYGYTF. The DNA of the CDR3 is TGTGCCAGTAGTACCCGGACAGGGGAGAGCTATGGCTACACCTTC.

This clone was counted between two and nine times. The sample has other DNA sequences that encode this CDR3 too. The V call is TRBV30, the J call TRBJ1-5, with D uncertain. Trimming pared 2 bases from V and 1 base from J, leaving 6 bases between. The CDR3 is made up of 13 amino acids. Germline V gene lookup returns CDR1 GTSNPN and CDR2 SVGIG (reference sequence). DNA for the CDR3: TGTGCCTGGAGTCCATCCAGCAATCAGCCCCAGCATTTT. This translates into CAWSPSSNQPQHF.

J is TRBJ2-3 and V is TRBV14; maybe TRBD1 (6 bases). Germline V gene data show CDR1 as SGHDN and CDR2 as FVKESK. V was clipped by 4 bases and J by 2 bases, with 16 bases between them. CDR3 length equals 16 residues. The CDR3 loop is CASSRRGTGITDTQYF. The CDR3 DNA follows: TGTGCCAGCAGCCGAAGGGGCACAGGGATCACAGATACGCAGTATTTT.

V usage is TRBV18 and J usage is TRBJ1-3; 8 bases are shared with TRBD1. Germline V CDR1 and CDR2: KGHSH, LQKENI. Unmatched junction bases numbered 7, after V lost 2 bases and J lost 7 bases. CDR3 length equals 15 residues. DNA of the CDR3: TGTGCCAGCTCACCAGACAGGGGTGATCTGAACACCATATATTTT. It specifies CASSPDRGDLNTIYF.

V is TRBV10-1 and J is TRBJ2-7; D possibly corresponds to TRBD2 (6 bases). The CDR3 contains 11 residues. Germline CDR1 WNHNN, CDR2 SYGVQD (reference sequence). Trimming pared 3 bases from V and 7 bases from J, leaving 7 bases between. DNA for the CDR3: TGCGCCAGCAGTGATGGGGGGGAGCAGTACTTC. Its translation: CASSDGGEQYF.

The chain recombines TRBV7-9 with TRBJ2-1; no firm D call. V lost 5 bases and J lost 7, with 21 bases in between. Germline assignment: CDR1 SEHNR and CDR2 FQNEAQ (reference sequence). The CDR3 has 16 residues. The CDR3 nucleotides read TGTGCCAGCAGCCAAACCGCCCTCCCGTACGGGAATGAGCAGTTCTTC. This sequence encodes CASSQTALPYGNEQFF.

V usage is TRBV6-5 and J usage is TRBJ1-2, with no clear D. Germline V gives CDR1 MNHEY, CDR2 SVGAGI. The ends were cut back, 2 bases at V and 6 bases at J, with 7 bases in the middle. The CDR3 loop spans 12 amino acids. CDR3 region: CASSYPENGYTF. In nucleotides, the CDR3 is TGTGCCAGCAGTTACCCCGAGAATGGCTACACCTTC.